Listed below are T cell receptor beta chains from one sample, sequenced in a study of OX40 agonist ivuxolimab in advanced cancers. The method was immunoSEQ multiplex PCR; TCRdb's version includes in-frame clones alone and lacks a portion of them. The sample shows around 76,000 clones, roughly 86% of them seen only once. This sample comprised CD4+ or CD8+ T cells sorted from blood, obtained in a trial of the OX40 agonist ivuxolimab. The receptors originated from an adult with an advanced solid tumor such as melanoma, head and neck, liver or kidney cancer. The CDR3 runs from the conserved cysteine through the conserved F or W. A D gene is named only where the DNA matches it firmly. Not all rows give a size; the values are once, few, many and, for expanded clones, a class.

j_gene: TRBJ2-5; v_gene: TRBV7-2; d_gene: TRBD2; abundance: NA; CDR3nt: TGTGCCAGCAGCTTAGCGGGCTCGCGGGGGGGCCAGGAGACCCAGTACTTC; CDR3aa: CASSLAGSRGGQETQYF
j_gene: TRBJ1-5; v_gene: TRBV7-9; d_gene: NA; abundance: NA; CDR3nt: TGTGCCAGCAGCTTAGCTACAGGAAGTACTCAGCCCCAGCATTTT; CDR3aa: CASSLATGSTQPQHF
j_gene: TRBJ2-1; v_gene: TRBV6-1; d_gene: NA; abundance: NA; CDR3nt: TGTGCCAGCAGTGAAGCAAATGAGCAGTTCTTC; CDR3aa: CASSEANEQFF
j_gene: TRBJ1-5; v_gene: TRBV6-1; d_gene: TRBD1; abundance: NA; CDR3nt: TGTGCCAGCATGGACAGGGGGAATCAGCCCCAGCATTTT; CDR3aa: CASMDRGNQPQHF
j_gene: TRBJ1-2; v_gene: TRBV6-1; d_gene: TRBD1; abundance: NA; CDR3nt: TGTGCCAGCAGCCCGACAGGGGATTATGGCTACACCTTC; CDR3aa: CASSPTGDYGYTF
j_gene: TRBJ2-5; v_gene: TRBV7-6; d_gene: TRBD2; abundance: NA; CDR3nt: TGTGCCAGCAGCGGTCAGTACGGGAGGGAGACCCAGTACTTC; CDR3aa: CASSGQYGRETQYF
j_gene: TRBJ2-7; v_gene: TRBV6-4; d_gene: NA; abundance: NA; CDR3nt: TGTGCCAGCAGTGTAGAAGCAGGGCTCTACGGGCAGTACTTC; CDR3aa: CASSVEAGLYGQYF
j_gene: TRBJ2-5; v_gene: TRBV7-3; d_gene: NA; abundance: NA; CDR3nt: TGTGCCAGCAGCCGGACGGTACAAGAGACCCAGTACTTC; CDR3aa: CASSRTVQETQYF
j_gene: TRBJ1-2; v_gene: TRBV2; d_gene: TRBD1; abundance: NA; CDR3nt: TGTGCCAGCAGTAAGACAGGGGCGGGGGGCTACACCTTC; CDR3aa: CASSKTGAGGYTF
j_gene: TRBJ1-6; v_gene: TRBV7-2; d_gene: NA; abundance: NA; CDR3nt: TGTGCCAGCAGCTTTGCCGGGGGATCACCCCTCCACTTT; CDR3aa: CASSFAGGSPLHF
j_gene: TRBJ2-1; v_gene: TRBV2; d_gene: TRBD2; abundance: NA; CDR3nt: TGTGCCAGCAGTGAAGCTCCCACGGGACTAGCGGGTTACAATGAGCAGTTCTTC; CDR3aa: CASSEAPTGLAGYNEQFF
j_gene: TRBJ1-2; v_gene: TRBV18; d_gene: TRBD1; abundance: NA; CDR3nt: TGTGCCAGCTCATCGGGACAGGGTTATGGCTACACCTTC; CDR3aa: CASSSGQGYGYTF
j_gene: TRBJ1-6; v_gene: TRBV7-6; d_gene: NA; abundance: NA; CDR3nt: TGTGCCAGCAGCCTCGGACAAAGCTCCTATAATTCACCCCTCCACTTT; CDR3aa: CASSLGQSSYNSPLHF
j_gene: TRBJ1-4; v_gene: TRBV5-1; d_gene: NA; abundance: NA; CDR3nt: TGCGCCAGCAGCTTGATTCCAGGGCAAAAACTGTTTTTT; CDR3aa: CASSLIPGQKLFF
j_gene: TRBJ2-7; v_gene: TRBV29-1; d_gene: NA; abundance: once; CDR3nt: TGCAGCGCCGTCGGCAGCCTCTACGAGCAGTACTTC; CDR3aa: CSAVGSLYEQYF
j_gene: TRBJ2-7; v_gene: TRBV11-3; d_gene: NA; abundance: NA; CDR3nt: TGTGCCAGCAGCTTAAGGGGAAGCTACGAGCAGTACTTC; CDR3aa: CASSLRGSYEQYF
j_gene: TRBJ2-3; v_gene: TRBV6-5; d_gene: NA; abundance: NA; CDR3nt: TGTGCCAGCAGTTGGGGGGGCAAGACAGATACGCAGTATTTT; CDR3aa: CASSWGGKTDTQYF
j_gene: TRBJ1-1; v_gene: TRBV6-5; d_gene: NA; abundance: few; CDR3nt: TGTGCCAGCAGTTACGAGGGTCGATCCACTGAAGCTTTCTTT; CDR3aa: CASSYEGRSTEAFF
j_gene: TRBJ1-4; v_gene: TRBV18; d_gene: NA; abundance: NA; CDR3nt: TGTGCCAGCTCACCGAACAGGGCTGAAAAACTGTTTTTT; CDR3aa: CASSPNRAEKLFF
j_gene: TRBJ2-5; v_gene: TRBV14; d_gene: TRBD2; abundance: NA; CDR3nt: TGTGCCAGCAGCCAAGAAAGATCGGGACTAGCGAAGAAAGAGACCCAGTACTTC; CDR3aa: CASSQERSGLAKKETQYF
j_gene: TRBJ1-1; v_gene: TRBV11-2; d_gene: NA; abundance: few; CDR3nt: TGTGCCAGCAGCTTAGAGTTTGGCAGGCGAAACACTGAAGCTTTCTTT; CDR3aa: CASSLEFGRRNTEAFF
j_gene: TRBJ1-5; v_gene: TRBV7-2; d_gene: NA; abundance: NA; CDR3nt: TGTGCCAGCAGCGACCCCCTGGTGAAAAAGACCCAGCATTTT; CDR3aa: CASSDPLVKKTQHF
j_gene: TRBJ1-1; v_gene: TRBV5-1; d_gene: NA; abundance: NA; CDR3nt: TGCGCCAGCAGGGAGTCACAGGTGACTGAAGCTTTCTTT; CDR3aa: CASRESQVTEAFF
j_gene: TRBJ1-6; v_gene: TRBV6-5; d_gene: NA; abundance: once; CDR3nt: TGTGCCAGCACTTCCGTTGAGAATTCACCCCTCCACTTT; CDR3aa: CASTSVENSPLHF
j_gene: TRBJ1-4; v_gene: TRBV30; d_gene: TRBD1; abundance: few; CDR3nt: TGTGCCTGGAGCGTACAGGGGAGAGGTGAAAAACTGTTTTTT; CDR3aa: CAWSVQGRGEKLFF
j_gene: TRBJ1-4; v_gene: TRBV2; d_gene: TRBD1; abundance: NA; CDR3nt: TGTGCCAGCAGTGACGGGGTTGGACAGGGAAGTGAAAAACTGTTTTTT; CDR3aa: CASSDGVGQGSEKLFF
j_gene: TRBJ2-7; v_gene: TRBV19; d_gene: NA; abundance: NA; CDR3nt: TGTGCCAGTAGTATTTTGGAAAGCTCCTACGAGCAGTACTTC; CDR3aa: CASSILESSYEQYF
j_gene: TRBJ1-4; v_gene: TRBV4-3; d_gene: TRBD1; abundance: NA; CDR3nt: TGCGCCAGCAGCCAAGATTTCGGACAGGGGGATGAAAAACTGTTTTTT; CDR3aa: CASSQDFGQGDEKLFF
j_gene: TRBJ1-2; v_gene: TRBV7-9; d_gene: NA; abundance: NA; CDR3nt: TGTGCCAGCAGCTTCTTGTCGACGGGTAACTATGGCTACACCTTC; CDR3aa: CASSFLSTGNYGYTF
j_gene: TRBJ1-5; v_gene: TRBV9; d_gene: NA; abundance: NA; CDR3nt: TGTGCCAGCAGCGCGGGACCGCCAAATCAGCCCCAGCATTTT; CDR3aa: CASSAGPPNQPQHF
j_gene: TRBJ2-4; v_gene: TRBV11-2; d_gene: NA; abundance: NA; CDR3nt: TGTGCCAGCAGCCTCCAGTTAGCCAAAAACATTCAGTACTTC; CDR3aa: CASSLQLAKNIQYF
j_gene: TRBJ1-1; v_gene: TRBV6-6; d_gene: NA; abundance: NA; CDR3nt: TGTGCCAGCAGTCCCCGAAGGGGAAACACTGAAGCTTTCTTT; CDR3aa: CASSPRRGNTEAFF
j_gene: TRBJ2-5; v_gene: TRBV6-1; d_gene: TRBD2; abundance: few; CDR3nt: TGTGCCAGCAGTGGCCGGACTAGCGGGGGGGCGTTGGAGACCCAGTACTTC; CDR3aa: CASSGRTSGGALETQYF
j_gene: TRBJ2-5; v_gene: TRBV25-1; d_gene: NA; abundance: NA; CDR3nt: TGTGCCAGCAGTGAATATAGACAGTTCCAAGAGACCCAGTACTTC; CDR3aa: CASSEYRQFQETQYF
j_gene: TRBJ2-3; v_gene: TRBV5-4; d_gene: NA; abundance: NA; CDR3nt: TGTGCCAGCAGCTTGCTAGACCTTTCTAGCACAGATACGCAGTATTTT; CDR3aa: CASSLLDLSSTDTQYF
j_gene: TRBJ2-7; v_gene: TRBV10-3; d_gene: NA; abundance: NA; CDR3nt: TGTGCCACGGGGGGACAGAGCTACGAGCAGTACTTC; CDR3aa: CATGGQSYEQYF